This TCR beta chain was observed in a study of cytomegalovirus exposure and HLA in healthy donors. PCR primers comprised 60 Vbeta and 13 Jbeta primers. The data were produced by immunoSEQ multiplex PCR, yet TCRdb's version contains in-frame clones alone and is incomplete. The sample carries about 160,000 clones, about 71% recorded once. The germline V and J ends were trimmed by 1 base and 1 base, with 8 bases remaining between them. Germline-derived CDR1 and CDR2 are SGHRS and YFSETQ. The CDR3 covers 14 residues. Whole-study findings and limits: A missense variant in DCLRE1C was later tied to TCR beta V- and J-gene trimming. When analyzed later, the rates of TCR association showed variation by HLA locus, with DRB1 the most and HLA-C the fewest.

Notes on this clone: Its antigen is undetermined.

The clonotype was recovered from a woman aged 25 to 39 in good health and CMV-seronegative. Source material: PBMCs. V usage is TRBV5-1 and J usage is TRBJ2-5; a weak D match, TRBD1 (5 bases). CDR3 DNA: TGCGCCAGCAGCTTGAGACAGATCCAAGAGACCCAGTACTTC. Amino acids: CASSLRQIQETQYF.